Listed below are T cell receptor beta chains from one sample, sequenced in a study of identical twins. TCRdb recomputed calls from the 5' RACE reads with MiXCR, one row per CDR3 protein. The sample has 420,000 or so distinct CDR3 sequences; less than 20% are singletons. The sequenced material came from naive T cells sorted from blood. These TCRs come from a man aged 45-60 years in good health. CDR3s include the opening cysteine and the closing phenylalanine or tryptophan. D genes are given only for firm matches. Clone size appears in some rows only: once, few, many, or a class for an expanded clone.

many | . | 13 | TRBJ1-1 | TRBV7-7 | CASSLDRGSEAFF
. | . | 14 | TRBJ2-7 | TRBV7-6 | CASSLQSQGYEQYF
many | . | 12 | TRBJ2-7 | TRBV29-1 | CSVEEGRYEQYF
. | . | 15 | TRBJ1-2 | TRBV4-1 | CASSQGPGDNYGYTF
. | . | 14 | TRBJ2-7 | TRBV29-1 | CSVVRSGFLHEQYF
. | . | 16 | TRBJ2-7 | TRBV15 | CATSRAWDLTSYEQYF
many | TRBD1 | 13 | TRBJ2-3 | TRBV7-6 | CASSLSMGQSQYF
. | TRBD2 | 14 | TRBJ2-5 | TRBV7-2 | CASSLAAGVETQYF
. | . | 13 | TRBJ1-1 | TRBV7-2 | CASSLDALTEAFF
few | TRBD1 | 14 | TRBJ1-4 | TRBV4-2 | CASSPGQHNEKLFF
few | TRBD1 | 17 | TRBJ2-5 | TRBV18 | CASSPLKRQGVQETQYF
. | . | 15 | TRBJ2-7 | TRBV6-1 | CASSDGRVDSYEQYF
few | . | 14 | TRBJ2-5 | TRBV20-1 | CSAIPGRTFGTQYF
many | TRBD2 | 22 | TRBJ2-2 | TRBV28 | CASSFLVKRSLKLAGNTGELFF
few | . | 13 | TRBJ1-1 | TRBV12-3/TRBV12-4 | CASSLDGRTEAFF
few | TRBD1 | 17 | TRBJ1-5 | TRBV6-1 | CASSRNFPGQMNQPQHF
few | TRBD2 | 15 | TRBJ2-1 | TRBV20-1 | CSARGGASGSDEQFF
few | . | 16 | TRBJ2-2 | TRBV4-2 | CASSQVTGWNTGELFF
. | TRBD1 | 15 | TRBJ2-1 | TRBV20-1 | CSASTGTGPYNEQFF
. | . | 13 | TRBJ2-7 | TRBV20-1 | CSARGTAEYEQYF